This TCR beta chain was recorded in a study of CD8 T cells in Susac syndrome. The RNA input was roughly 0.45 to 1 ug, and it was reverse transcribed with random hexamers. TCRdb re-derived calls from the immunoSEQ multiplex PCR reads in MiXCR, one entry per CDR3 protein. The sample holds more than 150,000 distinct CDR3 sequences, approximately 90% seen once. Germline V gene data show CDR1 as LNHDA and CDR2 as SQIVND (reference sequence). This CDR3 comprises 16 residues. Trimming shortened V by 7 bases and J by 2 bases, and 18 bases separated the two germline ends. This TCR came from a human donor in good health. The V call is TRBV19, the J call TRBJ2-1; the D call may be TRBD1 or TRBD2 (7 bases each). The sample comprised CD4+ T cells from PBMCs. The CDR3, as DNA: TGTGCCAGTACGCTCAAGGGGGCGGGGGCCTACAATGAGCAGTTCTTC. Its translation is CASTLKGAGAYNEQFF.